This T cell receptor (beta chain) was observed in a study of cytotoxic CD8 clonotypes in ibrutinib-treated CLL (dated by TCRdb to about 2021). Study-level background: The cohort was composed of around twelve relapsed/refractory and 15 treatment-naive patients; IGHV unmutated status was identified in approximately 17 patients. Responses were partial in some 24 patients and complete in 2; after median about 70 months follow-up, about 14 stayed in remission and some twelve progressed. The response samples were drawn at a median of roughly eleven months into treatment, with a range of about 6 to 40 months. On average, each sample yielded around 250,000 productive templates and roughly 95,000 productive rearrangements. Of the 70 to 90 people in the trial, 25 to 30 had longitudinal samples available. Cryopreserved peripheral blood mononuclear cells were collected at three points: before therapy, at response, and at either sustained remission or disease progression. Patients were still on ibrutinib when every remission and progressive disease sample was collected. Results and caveats for the whole study, not just this receptor: Public clonotypes were found to be uncommon and were observed to contract or remain stable during treatment; the increase in clonality was shown to reflect expansion of private clonotypes at ibrutinib response. Baseline clonality was found to be higher than that of age-matched healthy donors and was strongly correlated with circulating CD8+ T-cell counts. Sustained-remission and progressing patients did not have matched sampling times, and lymph node repertoires were not examined. At ibrutinib response clonality went up, during sustained remission it held steady, and at progression it dropped back toward baseline.

The goal of deep resolution MiSeq sequencing was a depth between 1 in 1 million and 1 in 200,000 T cells, and coverage averaged 10x per clonotype. The immunoSEQ hsTCRB Kit was used to generate the TCR beta libraries. The authors' analysis ran thus. ImmunoSEQ Data Assistant and ImmunoSEQ Analyzer were used for data analysis, and V, D and J genes were assigned according to IMGT definitions. Clonality, with values ranging from 0 to 1, was calculated as one minus the normalized Shannon entropy of productive rearrangement frequencies. Only overrepresented clonotypes making up at least 0.05% of each patient's repertoire were included in the public clonotype analysis. Repertoires from roughly 13 age-matched healthy donors in immuneACCESS were used as clonality controls. TCRdb holds this immuneACCESS table with in-frame rearrangements only. Some clones are missing; in checked studies, unresolved V genes explain under half, and the rest has no known cause. For V, J and clone size, that table is used; D and trimming come from the DNA. This sample holds about 300,000 clones; around 77% were observed only once. Roughly 5.7% of the sample goes to the ten largest clones.

Details on this clone: Its antigen is still unknown. The record has no base qualities; no much larger clone is one base away.

The CDR3 goes from the cysteine to the phenylalanine over 14 residues. The entry retains the CDR3 DNA only, 42 bases that are in frame from base 1. V trim: 7 bases; J trim: 5 bases; unmatched bases: 12. The germline V gene sets CDR1 to SQVTM and CDR2 to ANQGSEA. The time point label, as the study defines it: progressive disease on ibrutinib. For TCR beta library preparation, 1.5 to 2 micrograms of genomic DNA was extracted from cryopreserved PBMCs. Longitudinal blood samples from CLL patients on ibrutinib monotherapy underwent high-throughput TCR beta sequencing. The patients took part in an open-label, single-center phase 2 trial of ibrutinib monotherapy.

The clonotype was recovered from a human donor with chronic lymphocytic leukemia. In this chain, TRBV29-1 is recombined with TRBJ2-3; 7 middle bases align to TRBD1. The sequenced sample was PBMCs, obtained at disease progression, from a patient treated with ibrutinib. The CDR3 protein: CSGAGTDRIDTQYF. Here is the DNA: TGCAGCGGAGCCGGGACAGACCGTATAGATACGCAGTATTTT.